This is a list of T cell receptor beta chains from one sample in a study of blood T cell repertoires in COVID-19. Only in-frame clones appear in the TCRdb table, and some are missing; sequencing was by immunoSEQ multiplex PCR. The profile shows a few hundred thousand clones, roughly 80% of them singletons. The sample consisted of PBMCs or T cells enriched from blood (not recorded which). All receptors derive from a woman between 50 and 59 years old who had recovered from COVID-19. CDR3s include the opening cysteine and the closing phenylalanine or tryptophan. The D gene is left open where the match is weak. The size of a clone is reported for some rows only, either as once, few or many, or as a class for expanded clones.

D	J	size	V	DNA	CDR3
TRBD1	TRBJ1-6	many	TRBV5-1	TGCGCCAGCAGCTGGGGACAGGGTAGTCGGAATTCACCCCTCCACTTT	CASSWGQGSRNSPLHF
NA	TRBJ2-2	NA	TRBV5-1	TGCGCCAGCAGCTTGGGACTAGGTAGCGGGGAGCTGTTTTTT	CASSLGLGSGELFF
TRBD1	TRBJ1-6	NA	TRBV6-5	TGTGCCAGCAGTTACTCAACAGGGGGCTTCAATTCACCCCTCCACTTT	CASSYSTGGFNSPLHF
TRBD1	TRBJ1-1	few	TRBV5-8	TGTGCCAGCAGCAAGAGAGGGACAGGGAGGACTGAAGCTTTCTTT	CASSKRGTGRTEAFF
TRBD1	TRBJ1-1	few	TRBV2	TGTGCCAGCAGGATACAGGGGGCATCAACTGAAGCTTTCTTT	CASRIQGASTEAFF
TRBD1	TRBJ1-2	few	TRBV19	TGTGCCAGTAGTTCACAGGGACAGGGGACCACTAACTATGGCTACACCTTC	CASSSQGQGTTNYGYTF
NA	TRBJ1-5	NA	TRBV7-2	TGTGCCAGCAGTCTAGGCTCTCCCAATCAGCCCCAGCATTTT	CASSLGSPNQPQHF
TRBD1	TRBJ1-1	NA	TRBV14	TGTGCCAGCAGCCAAGGACAGGGGTTCATGAACACTGAAGCTTTCTTT	CASSQGQGFMNTEAFF
NA	TRBJ1-2	NA	TRBV3-1/TRBV3-2	TGTGCCAGCAGCCGCGGGAAGAACTATGGCTACACCTTC	CASSRGKNYGYTF
NA	TRBJ1-3	NA	TRBV13	TGTGCCAGCAGCTCCCGACAGGCTGGAAACACCATATATTTT	CASSSRQAGNTIYF
TRBD1	TRBJ1-3	NA	TRBV9	TGTGCCAGCAGCGTAGGGACCGGGACAGGGGCTGGAAACACCATATATTTT	CASSVGTGTGAGNTIYF
NA	TRBJ2-2	few	TRBV7-6	TGTGCCAGCAGCTTAGACGGCACCGGGGAGCTGTTTTTT	CASSLDGTGELFF
TRBD1	TRBJ1-1	NA	TRBV9	TGTGCCAGCAGCGTGGGGACAGGGGTGAACACTGAAGCTTTCTTT	CASSVGTGVNTEAFF
TRBD1	TRBJ1-1	NA	TRBV30	TGTGCCTGGATGGACAGGCTGGACACTGAAGCTTTCTTT	CAWMDRLDTEAFF
NA	TRBJ1-1	NA	TRBV30	TGTGCCTGGAGAACCAGGGGGAACACTGAAGCTTTCTTT	CAWRTRGNTEAFF
NA	TRBJ1-2	NA	TRBV6-4	TGTGCCTCACCTAGACGGGAGAATTATGTCCCTTACTATGGCTACACCTTC	CASPRRENYVPYYGYTF